The following is a T cell receptor (beta chain) sequence with its context. Its specificity is unknown. This CDR3 region has 12 residues. Trimming stripped 1 base from V and 3 bases from J, with 7 bases between. Germline-derived CDR1 and CDR2 are GTSNPN and SVGIG (reference sequence). This sample is drawn from a study of beta chain features in type 1 diabetes. Every isolated RNA sample was fully reverse transcribed, so sequencing captured expressed TCRB transcripts. TCRdb's table, derived via immunoSEQ multiplex PCR, lists solely in-frame clones and lacks some. The sample records tens of thousands of clones, about a third being singletons. Overall study results and limits: It was among patients, rather than healthy donors, that naive, central memory and Treg TCRB repertoires appeared more similar.

Sequencing input: stem cell memory CD4+ T cells from blood. V is TRBV30 and J is TRBJ2-7; possible D gene TRBD2, 5 bases. The sequence was obtained from a woman younger than 30 in good health. The CDR3 loop is CAWSAGIYEQYF. The DNA of the CDR3 is TGTGCCTGGAGTGCGGGGATCTACGAGCAGTACTTC.